This T cell receptor beta chain appears in the sequencing data of a study of T cells in tuberculosis. V dropped 5 bases and J dropped 1 base, with 8 bases sitting between them. CDR3 size: 13 residues. Germline V CDR1 and CDR2: MNHEY, SMNVEV (reference sequence). Adolescents were screened for latent TB by skin test and IGRA. Here immunoSEQ multiplex PCR was the method, and the copy in TCRdb shows in-frame clones only, minus some. The table includes roughly 19,000 clones, 80% to 90% detected once. The receptor was isolated from a donor between 10 and 29 years old with latent tuberculosis or without tuberculosis infection. This chain links TRBV27 with TRBJ1-1; D not certain. Sample: PBMCs. The CDR3 here is CASSPRSNTEAFF. The CDR3 DNA follows: TGTGCCAGCAGTCCCCGGTCGAACACTGAAGCTTTCTTT.